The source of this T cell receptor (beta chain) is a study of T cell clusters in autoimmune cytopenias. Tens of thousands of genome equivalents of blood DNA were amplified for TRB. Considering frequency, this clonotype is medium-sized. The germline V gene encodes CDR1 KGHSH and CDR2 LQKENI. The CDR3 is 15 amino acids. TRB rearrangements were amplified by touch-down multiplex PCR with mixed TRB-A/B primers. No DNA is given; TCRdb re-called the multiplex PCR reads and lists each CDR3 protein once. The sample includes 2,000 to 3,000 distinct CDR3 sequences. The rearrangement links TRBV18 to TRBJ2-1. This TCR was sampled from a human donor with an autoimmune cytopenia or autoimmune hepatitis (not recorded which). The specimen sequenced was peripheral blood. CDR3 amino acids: CASSPSDRSYNEQFF. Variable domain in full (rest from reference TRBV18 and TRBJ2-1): NAGVMQNPRHLVRRRGQEARLRCSPMKGHSHVYWYRQLPEEGLKFMVYLQKENIIDESGMPKERFSAEFPKEGPSILRIQQVVRGDSAAYFCASSPSDRSYNEQFFGPGTRLTVL.